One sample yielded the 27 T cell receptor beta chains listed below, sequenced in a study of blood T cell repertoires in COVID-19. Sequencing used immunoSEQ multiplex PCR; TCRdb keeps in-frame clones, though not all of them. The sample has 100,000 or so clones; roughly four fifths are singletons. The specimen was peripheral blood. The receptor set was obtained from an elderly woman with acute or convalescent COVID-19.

The CDR3 protein is CASSPPRGANVLTF. DNA of the CDR3: TGTGCCAGCAGCCCTCCGAGGGGGGCCAACGTCCTGACTTTC. This chain links TRBV2 with TRBJ2-6; D call uncertain. This CDR3 has 14 residues. Germline V gives CDR1 SNHLY, CDR2 FYNNEI. Trimming removed 6 bases from V and 4 bases from J, with 10 bases in between. Using reference TRBV2 and TRBJ2-6 for the parts outside the CDR3, the full variable domain is EPEVTQTPSHQVTQMGQEVILRCVPISNHLYFYWYRQILGQKVEFLVSFYNNEISEKSEIFDDQFSVERPDGSNFTLKIRSTKLEDSAMYFCASSPPRGANVLTFGAGSRLTVL.

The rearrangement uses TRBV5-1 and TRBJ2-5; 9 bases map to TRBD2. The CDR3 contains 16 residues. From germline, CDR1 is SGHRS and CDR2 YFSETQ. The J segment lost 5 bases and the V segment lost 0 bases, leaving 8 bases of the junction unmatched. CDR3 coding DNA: TGCGCCAGCAGCTTGGAGTGGCGGGAGGGCCGGGAGACCCAGTACTTC. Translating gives CASSLEWREGRETQYF.

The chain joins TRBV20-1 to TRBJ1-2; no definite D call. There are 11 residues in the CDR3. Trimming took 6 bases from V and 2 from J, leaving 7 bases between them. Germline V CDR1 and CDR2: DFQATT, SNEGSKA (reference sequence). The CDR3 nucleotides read TGCAGTGCCCTCTCGAACTATGGCTACACCTTC. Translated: CSALSNYGYTF.

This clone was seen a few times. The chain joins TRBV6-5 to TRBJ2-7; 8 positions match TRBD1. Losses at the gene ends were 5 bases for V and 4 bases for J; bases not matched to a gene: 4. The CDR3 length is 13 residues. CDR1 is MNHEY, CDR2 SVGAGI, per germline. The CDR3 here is CASSLNRGYEQYV. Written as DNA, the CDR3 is TGTGCCAGCAGTCTCAACAGGGGGTACGAGCAGTACGTC.

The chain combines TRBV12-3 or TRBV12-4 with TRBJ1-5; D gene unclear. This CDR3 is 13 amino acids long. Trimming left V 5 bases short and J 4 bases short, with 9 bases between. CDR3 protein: CASSPSSNQPQHF. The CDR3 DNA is TGTGCCAGCAGTCCCTCTTCTAATCAGCCCCAGCATTTT.

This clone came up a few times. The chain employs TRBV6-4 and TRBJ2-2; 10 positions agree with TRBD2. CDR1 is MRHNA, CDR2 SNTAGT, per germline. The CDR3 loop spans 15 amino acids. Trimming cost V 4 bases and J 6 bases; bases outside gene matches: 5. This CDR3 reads CASSVSGRAAGELFF. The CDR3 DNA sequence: TGTGCCAGCAGTGTGAGCGGGAGGGCCGCCGGGGAGCTGTTTTTT.

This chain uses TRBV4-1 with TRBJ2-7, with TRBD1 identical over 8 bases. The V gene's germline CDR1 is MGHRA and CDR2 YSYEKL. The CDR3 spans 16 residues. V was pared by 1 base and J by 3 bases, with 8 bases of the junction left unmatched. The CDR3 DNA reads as TGCGCCAGCAGCCAAGCCTCAGGGACAGGAATCTACGAGCAGTACTTC. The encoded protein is CASSQASGTGIYEQYF.

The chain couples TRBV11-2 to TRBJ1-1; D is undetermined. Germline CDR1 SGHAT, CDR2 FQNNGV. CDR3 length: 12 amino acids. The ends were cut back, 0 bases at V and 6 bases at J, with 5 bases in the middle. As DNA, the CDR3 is TGTGCCAGCAGCTTAGATTTCTCTGAAGCTTTCTTT. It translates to CASSLDFSEAFF.

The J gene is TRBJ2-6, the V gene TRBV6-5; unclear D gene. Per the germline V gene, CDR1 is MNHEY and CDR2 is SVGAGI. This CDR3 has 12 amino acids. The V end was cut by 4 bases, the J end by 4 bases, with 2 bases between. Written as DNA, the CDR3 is TGTGCCAGCAGTTCAGGGGCCAACGTCCTGACTTTC. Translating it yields CASSSGANVLTF.

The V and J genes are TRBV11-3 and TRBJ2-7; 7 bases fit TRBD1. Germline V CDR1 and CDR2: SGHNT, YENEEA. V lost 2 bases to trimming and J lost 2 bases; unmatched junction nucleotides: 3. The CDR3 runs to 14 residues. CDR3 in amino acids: CASSLNQGAYEQYF. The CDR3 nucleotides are TGTGCCAGCAGCTTAAACCAGGGGGCCTACGAGCAGTACTTC.

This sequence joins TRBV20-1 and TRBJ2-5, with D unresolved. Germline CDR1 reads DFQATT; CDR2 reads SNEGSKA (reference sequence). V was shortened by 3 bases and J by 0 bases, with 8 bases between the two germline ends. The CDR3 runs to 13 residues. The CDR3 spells CSASGRYQETQYF. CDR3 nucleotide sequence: TGCAGTGCTAGTGGCAGGTACCAAGAGACCCAGTACTTC.

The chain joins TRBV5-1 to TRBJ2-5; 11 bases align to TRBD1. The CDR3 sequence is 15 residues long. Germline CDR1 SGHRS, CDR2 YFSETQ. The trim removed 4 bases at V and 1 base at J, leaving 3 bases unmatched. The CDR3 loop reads CASSGGTGGQETQYF. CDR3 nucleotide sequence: TGCGCCAGCAGCGGAGGGACAGGGGGCCAAGAGACCCAGTACTTC. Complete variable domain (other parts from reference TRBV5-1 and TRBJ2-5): KAGVTQTPRYLIKTRGQQVTLSCSPISGHRSVSWYQQTPGQGLQFLFEYFSETQRNKGNFPGRFSGRQFSNSRSEMNVSTLELGDSALYLCASSGGTGGQETQYFGPGTRLLVL.

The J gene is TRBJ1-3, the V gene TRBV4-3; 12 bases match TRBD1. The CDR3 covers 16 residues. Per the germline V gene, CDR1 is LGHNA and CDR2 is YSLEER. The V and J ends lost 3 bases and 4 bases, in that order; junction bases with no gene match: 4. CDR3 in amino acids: CASSQGQGARGNTIYF. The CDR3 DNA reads TGCGCCAGCAGCCAGGGACAGGGGGCGCGAGGAAACACCATATATTTT.

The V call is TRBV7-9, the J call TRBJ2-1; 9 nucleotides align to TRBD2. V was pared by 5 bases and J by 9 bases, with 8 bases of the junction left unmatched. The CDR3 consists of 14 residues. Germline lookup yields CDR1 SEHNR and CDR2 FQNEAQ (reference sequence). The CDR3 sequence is CASSINSGSIEQFF. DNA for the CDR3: TGTGCCAGCAGCATTAATAGCGGGAGCATTGAGCAGTTCTTC.

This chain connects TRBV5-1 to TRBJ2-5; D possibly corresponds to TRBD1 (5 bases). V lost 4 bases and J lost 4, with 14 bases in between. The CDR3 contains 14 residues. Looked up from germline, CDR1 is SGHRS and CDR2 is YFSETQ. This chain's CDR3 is CASSISWGRETQYF. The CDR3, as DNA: TGCGCCAGCAGCATCAGCTGGGGCCGAGAGACCCAGTACTTC.

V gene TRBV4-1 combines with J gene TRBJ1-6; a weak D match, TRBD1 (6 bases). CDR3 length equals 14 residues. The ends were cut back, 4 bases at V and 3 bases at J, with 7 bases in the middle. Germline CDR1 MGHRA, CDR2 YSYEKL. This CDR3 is CASSLQGYNSPLHF. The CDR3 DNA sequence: TGCGCCAGCAGCCTACAGGGCTATAATTCACCCCTCCACTTT.

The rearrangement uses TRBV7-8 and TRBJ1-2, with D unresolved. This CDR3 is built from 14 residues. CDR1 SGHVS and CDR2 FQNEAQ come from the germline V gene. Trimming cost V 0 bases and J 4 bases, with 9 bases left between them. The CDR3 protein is CASSLAAASYGYTF. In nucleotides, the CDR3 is TGTGCCAGCAGCTTAGCAGCTGCATCCTATGGCTACACCTTC.

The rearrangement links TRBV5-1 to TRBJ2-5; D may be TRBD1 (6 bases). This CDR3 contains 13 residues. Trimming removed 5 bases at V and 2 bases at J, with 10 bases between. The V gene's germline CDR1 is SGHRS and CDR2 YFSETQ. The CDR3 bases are TGCGCCAGCAGATCTGGGACACAAGAGACCCAGTACTTC. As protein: CASRSGTQETQYF.

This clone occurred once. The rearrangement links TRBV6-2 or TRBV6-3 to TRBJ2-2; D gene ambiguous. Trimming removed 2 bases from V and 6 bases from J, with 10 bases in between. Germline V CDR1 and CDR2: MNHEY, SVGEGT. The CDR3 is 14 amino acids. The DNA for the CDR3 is TGTGCCAGCAGTTACATTATCGGTCCCGGGGAGCTGTTTTTT. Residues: CASSYIIGPGELFF.

CDR3 residues: CASTLDSGARDTQYF. As DNA, the CDR3 is TGTGCCAGCACCCTTGATAGCGGGGCAAGAGATACGCAGTATTTT. The V gene is TRBV6-5, the J gene TRBJ2-3, with 8 nucleotides matching TRBD2. J gave up 5 bases and V 7 bases, and 11 bases lay outside the gene matches. In germline, CDR1 is MNHEY, CDR2 SVGAGI. This CDR3 spans 15 amino acids.

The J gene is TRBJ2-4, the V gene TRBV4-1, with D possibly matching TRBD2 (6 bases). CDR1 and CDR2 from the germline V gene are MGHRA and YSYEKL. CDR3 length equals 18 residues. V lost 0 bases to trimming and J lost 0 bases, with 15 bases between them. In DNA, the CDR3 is TGCGCCAGCAGCCAAGATGGCGGGGCTAGACTAGCCAAAAACATTCAGTACTTC. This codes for CASSQDGGARLAKNIQYF.

DNA for the CDR3: TGTGCCAGCAGCTCAGGGGGAGGCCGAGAGACCCAGTACTTC. Its protein product is CASSSGGGRETQYF. The rearrangement joins TRBV5-5 to TRBJ2-5, with D possibly being TRBD1 (7 bases). CDR1 SGHKS and CDR2 YYEKEE come from the germline V gene (reference sequence). This CDR3 comprises 14 residues. V was pared by 3 bases and J by 4 bases, with 13 bases between.

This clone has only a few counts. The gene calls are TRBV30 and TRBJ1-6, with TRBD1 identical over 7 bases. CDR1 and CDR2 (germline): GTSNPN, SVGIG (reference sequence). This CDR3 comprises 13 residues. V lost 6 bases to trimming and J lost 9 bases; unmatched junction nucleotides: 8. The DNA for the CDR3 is TGTGCCTGCCGTGACAGGGAGAGTTCACCCCTCCACTTT. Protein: CACRDRESSPLHF.

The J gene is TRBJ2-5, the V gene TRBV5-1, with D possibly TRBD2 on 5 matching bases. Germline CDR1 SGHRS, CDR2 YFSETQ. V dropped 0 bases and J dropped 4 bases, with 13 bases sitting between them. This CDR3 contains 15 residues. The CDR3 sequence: CASSLASGSAETQYF. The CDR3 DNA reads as TGCGCCAGCAGCTTGGCCTCTGGGAGCGCAGAGACCCAGTACTTC.

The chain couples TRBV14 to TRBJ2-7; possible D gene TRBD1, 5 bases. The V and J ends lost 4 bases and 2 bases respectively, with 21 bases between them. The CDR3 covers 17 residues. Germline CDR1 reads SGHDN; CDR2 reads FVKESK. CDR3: CASSPPHFQDKAYEQYV. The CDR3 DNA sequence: TGTGCCAGCAGCCCACCTCACTTTCAGGACAAAGCCTACGAGCAGTACGTC.

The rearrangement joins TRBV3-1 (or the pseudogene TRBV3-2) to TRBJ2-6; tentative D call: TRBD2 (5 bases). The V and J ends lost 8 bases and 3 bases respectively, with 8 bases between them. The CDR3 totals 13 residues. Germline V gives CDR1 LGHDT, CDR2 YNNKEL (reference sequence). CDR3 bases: TGTGCCAGCTCCGAGGGTGGGGCCAACGTCCTGACTTTC. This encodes CASSEGGANVLTF.

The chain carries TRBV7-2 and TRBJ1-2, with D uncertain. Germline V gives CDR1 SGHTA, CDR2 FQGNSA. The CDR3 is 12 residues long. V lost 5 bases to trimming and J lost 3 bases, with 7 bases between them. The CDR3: CASSGGDYGYTF. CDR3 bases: TGTGCCAGCAGCGGCGGTGACTATGGCTACACCTTC.